The clone carrying this TCR beta chain has a count of ten or more. Mouse germline and gene names are used. Extracted RNA was reverse transcribed into cDNA, the sequencing template. The repertoire was sequenced with immunoSEQ multiplex PCR; TCRdb's copy has only in-frame clones and lacks some. The sample was found to contain about 120,000 clones, and every one recurs. The sample belongs to a study of CD8+ T cells in alopecia areata. The receptor was isolated from a C3H/HeJ mouse with alopecia areata. For this strain, the MHC haplotype corresponds to H2-k. Sequencing was performed on lesional skin.

The CDR3 DNA, read in part, is TGTGCCAGCAGTGCGGGACAGATTAGTGCAGAA. It encodes CASSAGQISAE. In full, the CDR3 reads CASSAGQISAETLYF. This chain uses TRBV13-3 with TRBJ2-3; 7 bases agree with TRBD1. The sequenced fragment ends 4 residues before the CDR3 boundary, so the rest is inferred from the germline J gene. CDR3 length: 15 amino acids. V dropped 3 bases and J dropped 0; count of bases not matched to a gene: 4. CDR1 is NNHDY, CDR2 SYVADS, per germline.